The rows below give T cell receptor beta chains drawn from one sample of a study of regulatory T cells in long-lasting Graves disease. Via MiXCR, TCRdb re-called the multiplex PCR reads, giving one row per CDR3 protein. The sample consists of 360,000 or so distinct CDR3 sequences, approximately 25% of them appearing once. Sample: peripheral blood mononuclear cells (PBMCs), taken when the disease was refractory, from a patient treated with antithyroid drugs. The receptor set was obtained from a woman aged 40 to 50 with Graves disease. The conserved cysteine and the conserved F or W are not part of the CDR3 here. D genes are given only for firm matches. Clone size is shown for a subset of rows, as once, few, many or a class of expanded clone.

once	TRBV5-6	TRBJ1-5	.	ASSLGDGGQPQH
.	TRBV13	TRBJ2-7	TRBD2	ASSIDSGVLYYEQY
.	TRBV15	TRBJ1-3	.	ATSRAPGNTIY
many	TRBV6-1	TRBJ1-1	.	ASSPQTEAF
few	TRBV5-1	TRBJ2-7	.	ASSLDDFVYEQY
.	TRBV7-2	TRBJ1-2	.	ASSLDGRTNYGYT
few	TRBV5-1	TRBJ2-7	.	ASSLESGVPTGEQY
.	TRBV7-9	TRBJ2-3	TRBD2	ASSSILAGGYTDTQY
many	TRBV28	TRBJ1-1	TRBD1	ASSRYTDRAATEAF
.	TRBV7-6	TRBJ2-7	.	ASSLFLGEQY
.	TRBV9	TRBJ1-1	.	ASSARQNTEAF
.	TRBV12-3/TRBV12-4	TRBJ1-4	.	ASSQTGTPEKLF
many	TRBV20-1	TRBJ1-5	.	SARGQESNQPQH
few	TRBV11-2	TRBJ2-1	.	ASSLWDEQF
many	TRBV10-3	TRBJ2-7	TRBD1	AITSEDRGLLGEQY
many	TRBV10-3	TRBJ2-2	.	AIEGGDTGELF
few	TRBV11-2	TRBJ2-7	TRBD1	ASSLQGQGDYEQY
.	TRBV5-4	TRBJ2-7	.	ASSTVGFPTYEQY
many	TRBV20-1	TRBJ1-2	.	SGDGNYGYT
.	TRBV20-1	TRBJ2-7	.	SATVLVEQY
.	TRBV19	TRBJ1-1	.	ASSGGSGNTEAF
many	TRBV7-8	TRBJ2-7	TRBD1	ASSLRQGRNEQY
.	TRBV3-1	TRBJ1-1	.	ASSHKGSWNTEAF
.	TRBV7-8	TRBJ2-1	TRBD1	ASSPGTGGFNEQF
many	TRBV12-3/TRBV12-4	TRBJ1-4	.	ASSFGPNEKLF
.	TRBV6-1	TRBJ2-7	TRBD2	ASSEEAGGQDEQY
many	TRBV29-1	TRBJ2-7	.	SVEWAGDYEQY
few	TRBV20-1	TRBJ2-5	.	SARRFTVMSEETQY
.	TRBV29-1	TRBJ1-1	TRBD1	SIQGSTEAF
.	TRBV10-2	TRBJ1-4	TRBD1	ASSEGQGRGEKLF
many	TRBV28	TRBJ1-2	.	ASNPGHLNYGYT
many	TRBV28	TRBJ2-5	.	ASSLTAPQETQY
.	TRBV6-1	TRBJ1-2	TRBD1	ASGLNTGDTPNYGYT
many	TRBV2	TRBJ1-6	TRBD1	ASRGDSPYNSPLH
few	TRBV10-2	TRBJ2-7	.	ASSEPGTAYEQY
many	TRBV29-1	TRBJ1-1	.	SVDDDRENTEAF
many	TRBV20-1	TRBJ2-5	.	SARGTGEGETQY
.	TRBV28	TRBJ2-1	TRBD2	ASSPNRVAGATYNEQF
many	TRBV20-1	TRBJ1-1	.	SARVRGSLNTEAF
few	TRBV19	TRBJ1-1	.	ASSWMGAEAF
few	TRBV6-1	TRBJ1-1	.	ASSEALGRYTEAF
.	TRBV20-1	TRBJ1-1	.	SASHGGNTEAF